This TCR beta chain was profiled in a study of blood T cell repertoires in COVID-19. The germline gives CDR1 SGHVS, CDR2 FNYEAQ. Losses at the gene ends were 1 base for V and 3 bases for J; bases not matched to a gene: 2. This CDR3 contains 15 residues. Profiled with immunoSEQ multiplex PCR; TCRdb holds only in-frame clones, not every one. Here the sample spans 80,000 to 100,000 clones, around 88% being singletons. The rearrangement uses TRBV7-6 and TRBJ2-1; 8 positions agree with TRBD2. The sequenced sample consisted of peripheral blood. This TCR came from a man between 45 and 60 years old with COVID-19, enrolled during active disease. The CDR3: CASSLGSGDYNEQFF. CDR3 nucleotides: TGTGCCAGCAGCTTAGGTAGCGGGGACTACAATGAGCAGTTCTTC.